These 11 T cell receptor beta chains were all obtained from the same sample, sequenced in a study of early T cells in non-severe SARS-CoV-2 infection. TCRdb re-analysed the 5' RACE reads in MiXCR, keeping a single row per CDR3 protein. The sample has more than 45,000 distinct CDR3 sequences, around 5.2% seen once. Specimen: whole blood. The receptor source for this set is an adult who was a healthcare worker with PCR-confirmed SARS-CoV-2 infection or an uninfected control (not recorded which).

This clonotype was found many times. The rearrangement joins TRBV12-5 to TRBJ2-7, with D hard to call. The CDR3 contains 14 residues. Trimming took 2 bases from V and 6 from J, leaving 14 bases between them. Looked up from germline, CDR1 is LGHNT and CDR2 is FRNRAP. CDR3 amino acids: CASGLPQRSSEQYF. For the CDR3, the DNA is TGTGCTAGTGGTTTGCCACAGAGATCGAGCGAGCAGTACTTC.

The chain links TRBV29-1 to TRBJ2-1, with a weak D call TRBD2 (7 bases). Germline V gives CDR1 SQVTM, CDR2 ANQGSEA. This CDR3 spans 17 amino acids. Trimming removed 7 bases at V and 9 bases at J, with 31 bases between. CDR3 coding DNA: TGCAGCGCTAAATCCTATCGACCGGGGGGCGGGCTCGTTGAGCAGTTCTTC. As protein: CSAKSYRPGGGLVEQFF.

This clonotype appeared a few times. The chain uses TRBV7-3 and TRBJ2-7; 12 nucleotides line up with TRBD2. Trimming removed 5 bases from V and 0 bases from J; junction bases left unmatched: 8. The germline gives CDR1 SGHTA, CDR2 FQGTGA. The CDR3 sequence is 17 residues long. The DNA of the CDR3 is TGTGCCAGCAGCCCAGGACTAGCGGGGACGAGCTCCTACGAGCAGTACTTC. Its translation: CASSPGLAGTSSYEQYF.

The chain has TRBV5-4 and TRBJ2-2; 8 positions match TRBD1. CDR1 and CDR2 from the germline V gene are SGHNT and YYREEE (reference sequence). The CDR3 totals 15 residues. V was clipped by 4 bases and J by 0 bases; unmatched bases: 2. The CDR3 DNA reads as TGTGCCAGCAGCCGACAGGGGTCGAACACCGGGGAGCTGTTTTTT. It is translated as CASSRQGSNTGELFF.

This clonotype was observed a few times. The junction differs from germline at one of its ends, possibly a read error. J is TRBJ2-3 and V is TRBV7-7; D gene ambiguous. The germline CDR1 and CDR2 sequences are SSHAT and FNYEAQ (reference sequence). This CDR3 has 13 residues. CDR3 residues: CASSQHNTDTQYF. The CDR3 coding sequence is TGTGCTAGCAGCCAGCATAACACAGATACGCAGTATTTT. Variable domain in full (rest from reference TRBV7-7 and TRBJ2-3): GAGVSQSPRYKVTKRGQDVTLRCDPISSHATLYWYQQALGQGPEFLTYFNYEAQPDKSGLPSDRFSAERPEGSISTLTIQRTEQRDSAMYRCASSQHNTDTQYFGPGTRLTVL.

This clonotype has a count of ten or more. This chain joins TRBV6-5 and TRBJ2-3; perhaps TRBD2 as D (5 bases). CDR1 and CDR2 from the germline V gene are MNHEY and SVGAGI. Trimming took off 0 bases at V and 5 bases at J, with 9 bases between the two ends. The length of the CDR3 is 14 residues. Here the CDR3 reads CASSYSTGKDTQYF. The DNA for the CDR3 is TGTGCCAGCAGTTACTCCACCGGGAAAGATACGCAGTATTTT.

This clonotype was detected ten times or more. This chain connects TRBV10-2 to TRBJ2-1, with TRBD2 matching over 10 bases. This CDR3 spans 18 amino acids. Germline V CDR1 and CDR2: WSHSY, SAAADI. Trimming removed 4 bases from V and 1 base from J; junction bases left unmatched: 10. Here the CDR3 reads CASSGPSGSSRSYNEQFF. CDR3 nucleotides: TGCGCCAGCAGTGGGCCTAGCGGGAGTTCGAGATCCTACAATGAGCAGTTCTTC.

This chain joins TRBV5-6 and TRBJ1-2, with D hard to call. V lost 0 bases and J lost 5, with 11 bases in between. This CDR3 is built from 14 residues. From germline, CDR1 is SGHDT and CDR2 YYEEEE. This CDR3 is CASSLDRTAYGYTF. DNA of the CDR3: TGTGCCAGCAGCTTGGATAGGACGGCGTATGGCTACACCTTC.

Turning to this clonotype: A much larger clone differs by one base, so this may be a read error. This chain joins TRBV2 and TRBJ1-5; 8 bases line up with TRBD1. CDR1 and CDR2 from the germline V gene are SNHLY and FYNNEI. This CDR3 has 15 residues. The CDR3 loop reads CASRDRAYSSQPQHF. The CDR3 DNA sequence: TGTGCCAGCAGGGACAGGGCCTATAGCAGTCAGCCCCAGCATTTT.

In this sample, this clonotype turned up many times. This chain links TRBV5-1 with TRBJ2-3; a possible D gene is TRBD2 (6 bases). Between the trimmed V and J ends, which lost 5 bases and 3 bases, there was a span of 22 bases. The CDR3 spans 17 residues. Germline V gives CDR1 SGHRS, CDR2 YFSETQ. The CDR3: CASRKALAADRTDTQYF. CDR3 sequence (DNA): TGCGCCAGCAGAAAGGCACTAGCTGCGGATAGAACAGATACGCAGTATTTT. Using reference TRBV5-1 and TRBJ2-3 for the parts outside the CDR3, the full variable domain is KAGVTQTPRYLIKTRGQQVTLSCSPISGHRSVSWYQQTPGQGLQFLFEYFSETQRNKGNFPGRFSGRQFSNSRSEMNVSTLELGDSALYLCASRKALAADRTDTQYFGPGTRLTVL.

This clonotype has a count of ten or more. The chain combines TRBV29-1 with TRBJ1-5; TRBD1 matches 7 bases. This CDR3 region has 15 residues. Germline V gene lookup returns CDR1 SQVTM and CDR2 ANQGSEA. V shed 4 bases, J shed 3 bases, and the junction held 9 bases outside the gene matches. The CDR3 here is CSVGLTGDANQPQHF. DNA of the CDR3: TGCAGCGTTGGGTTAACAGGGGATGCCAATCAGCCCCAGCATTTT. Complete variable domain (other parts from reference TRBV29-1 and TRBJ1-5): SAVISQKPSRDICQRGTSLTIQCQVDSQVTMMFWYRQQPGQSLTLIATANQGSEATYESGFVIDKFPISRPNLTFSTLTVSNMSPEDSSIYLCSVGLTGDANQPQHFGDGTRLSIL.